The 9 T cell receptor beta chains given below trace back to one sample, sequenced in a study of PD-L1 blockade in urothelial cancer. Clones were sequenced by immunoSEQ multiplex PCR, and TCRdb holds only the in-frame ones, with some missing. The sample holds around 100,000 clones; about 85% are singletons and the top ten take 2.4%. This material consisted of PBMCs, taken around atezolizumab (anti-PD-L1) treatment. These receptors were obtained from a man in his fifties with urothelial cancer.

This clone was detected only a few times. The CDR3: CATSRGGGANVLTF. As DNA, the CDR3 is TGTGCCACCAGCAGAGGCGGTGGGGCCAACGTCCTGACTTTC. The chain links TRBV15 to TRBJ2-6; D not certain. This CDR3 comprises 14 residues. V was trimmed by 1 base and J by 3 bases, leaving 4 bases between them. The germline CDR1 and CDR2 sequences are LNHNV and YYDKDF (reference sequence).

The chain combines TRBV5-1 with TRBJ1-6; D gene uncertain. V was cut by 3 bases and J by 8 bases, with 15 bases left in between. The CDR3 contains 15 residues. Germline-derived CDR1 and CDR2 are SGHRS and YFSETQ. The DNA of the CDR3 is TGCGCCAGCAGCTACGCAGGAGGTGCGGATTCACCCCTCCACTTT. This encodes CASSYAGGADSPLHF.

The chain has TRBV28 and TRBJ2-7; no firm D call. CDR1 MDHEN and CDR2 SYDVKM come from the germline V gene. V dropped 2 bases and J dropped 3 bases, with 14 bases sitting between them. The length of the CDR3 is 15 residues. CDR3 DNA sequence: TGTGCCAGCAGTTTAACTCGACTCTTCAACTACGAGCAGTACTTC. Translating gives CASSLTRLFNYEQYF.

V is TRBV29-1 and J is TRBJ1-2; 7 bases agree with TRBD1. The germline V gene encodes CDR1 SQVTM and CDR2 ANQGSEA. This CDR3 contains 12 residues. J lost 4 bases, V lost 3 bases, and 2 bases had no gene match. The CDR3 DNA sequence: TGCAGCGTTGACGACAGGGTCTATGGCTACACCTTC. Translating it yields CSVDDRVYGYTF.

The chain is built from TRBV28 and TRBJ2-2; D unresolved. The length of the CDR3 is 14 residues. Germline V gene sequence: CDR1 MDHEN, CDR2 SYDVKM. V lost 5 bases and J lost 9, with 16 bases in between. The CDR3 sequence is CASSTTPLSRELFF. The CDR3 DNA is TGTGCCAGCAGTACGACTCCCCTCTCCCGGGAGCTGTTTTTT.

This chain connects TRBV21-1 to TRBJ1-1. TRBV21-1 is tagged as a pseudogene. The CDR3 length is 13 residues. DNA for the CDR3: TGTGCCAGCAGCCCTAATCTTGGCACTGAAGCTTTCTTT. It is translated as CASSPNLGTEAFF.

This rearrangement joins TRBV5-1 to TRBJ2-2; 7 bases line up with TRBD2. CDR3 length equals 15 residues. With V trimmed by 3 bases and J by 3 bases, 5 bases remained unmatched. Germline CDR1 is SGHRS and CDR2 is YFSETQ. The CDR3 is CASSSGLLDTGELFF. The CDR3 DNA reads TGCGCCAGCAGCTCGGGACTACTAGACACCGGGGAGCTGTTTTTT. The full variable domain, rest sourced from reference TRBV5-1 and TRBJ2-2, is KAGVTQTPRYLIKTRGQQVTLSCSPISGHRSVSWYQQTPGQGLQFLFEYFSETQRNKGNFPGRFSGRQFSNSRSEMNVSTLELGDSALYLCASSSGLLDTGELFFGEGSRLTVL.

The rearrangement links TRBV28 to TRBJ2-3; tentatively, D is TRBD2 (6 bases). V was trimmed by 5 bases and J by 2 bases, leaving 20 bases between them. Germline values: CDR1 MDHEN, CDR2 SYDVKM. There are 17 residues in the CDR3. CDR3 DNA sequence: TGTGCCAGCAGTCTAGGCGTCGGGACTTACCCCACAGATACGCAGTATTTT. Translated: CASSLGVGTYPTDTQYF. The full variable domain, with the rest looked up from reference TRBV28 and TRBJ2-3, is DVKVTQSSRYLVKRTGEKVFLECVQDMDHENMFWYRQDPGLGLRLIYFSYDVKMKEKGDIPEGYSVSREKKERFSLILESASTNQTSMYLCASSLGVGTYPTDTQYFGPGTRLTVL.

The chain recombines TRBV5-1 with TRBJ2-4; 9 nucleotides agree with TRBD1. V lost 3 bases, J lost 1 base, and 11 bases stayed unmatched. This CDR3 comprises 18 residues. The V gene's germline CDR1 is SGHRS and CDR2 YFSETQ. The CDR3 sequence is CASSSGQGSPNAKNIQYF. In DNA, the CDR3 is TGCGCCAGCAGCTCGGGACAGGGAAGCCCTAATGCCAAAAACATTCAGTACTTC.